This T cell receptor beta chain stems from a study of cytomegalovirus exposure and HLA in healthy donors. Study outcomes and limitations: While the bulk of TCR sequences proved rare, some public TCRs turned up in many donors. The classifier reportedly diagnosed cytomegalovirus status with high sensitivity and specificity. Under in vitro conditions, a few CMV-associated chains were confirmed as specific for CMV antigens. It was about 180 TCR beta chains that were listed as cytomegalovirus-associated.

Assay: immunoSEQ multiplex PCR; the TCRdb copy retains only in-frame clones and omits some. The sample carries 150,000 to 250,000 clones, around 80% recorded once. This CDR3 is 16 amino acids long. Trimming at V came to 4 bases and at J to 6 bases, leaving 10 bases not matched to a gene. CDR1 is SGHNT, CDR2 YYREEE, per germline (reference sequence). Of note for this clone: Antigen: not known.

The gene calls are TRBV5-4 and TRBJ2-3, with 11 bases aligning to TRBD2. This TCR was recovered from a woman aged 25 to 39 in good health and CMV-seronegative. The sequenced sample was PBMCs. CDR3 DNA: TGTGCCAGCAGCCCGACTAGCGGGGACCCCCCGGATACGCAGTATTTT. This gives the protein CASSPTSGDPPDTQYF. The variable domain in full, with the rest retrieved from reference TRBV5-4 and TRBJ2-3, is ETGVTQSPTHLIKTRGQQVTLRCSSQSGHNTVSWYQQALGQGPQFIFQYYREEENGRGNFPPRFSGLQFPNYSSELNVNALELDDSALYLCASSPTSGDPPDTQYFGPGTRLTVL.